The clone carrying this T cell receptor beta chain was recorded at least ten times. The data are from a study of patients and donors after allogeneic stem cell transplantation. MiXCR was run by TCRdb on the RT-PCR reads, yielding one entry per CDR3 protein. The sample yields about 87,000 distinct CDR3 sequences, roughly 5.1% seen once. Trimming pared 3 bases from V and 3 bases from J, leaving 14 bases between. This CDR3 is 16 amino acids long. The clonotype originates from a human donor who was either an allogeneic HSCT recipient or a stem cell or donor lymphocyte infusion donor (not recorded which). It is not recorded whose cells these are; they may come from a transplant donor. The V call is TRBV12-3 or TRBV12-4, the J call TRBJ1-4; D uncertain. Sequences were obtained from blood, either unsorted or a sorted T cell fraction (not recorded which). CDR3 protein: CASSFRALAANEKLFF. CDR3 DNA: TGTGCCAGCAGTTTTAGGGCCCTCGCGGCTAATGAAAAACTGTTTTTT.